Listed below are T cell receptor beta chains from one sample, sequenced in a study of blood T cell repertoires in COVID-19. The method was immunoSEQ multiplex PCR; TCRdb's version includes in-frame clones alone and lacks a portion of them. The data hold approximately 150,000 clones, with around nine tenths observed a single time. What was sequenced was peripheral blood. The receptor source for this set is a woman aged 50 to 65 with active or convalescent COVID-19. CDR3s include the opening cysteine and the closing phenylalanine or tryptophan. The D gene is left open where the match is weak.

j_call d_call v_call cdr3_aa
TRBJ1-3 TRBD1 TRBV5-6 CASSLLAGQGVGNTIYF
TRBJ2-7 - TRBV11-2 CASSSWRVSYEQYF
TRBJ1-6 TRBD1 TRBV7-6 CASSLAGQGDSPLHF
TRBJ1-6 - TRBV28 CASLPSWEVGSYNSPLHF
TRBJ1-6 TRBD1 TRBV7-9 CASSPLGTDNSPLHF
TRBJ2-1 - TRBV5-1 CASSFDSVGWNEQFF
TRBJ1-1 TRBD1 TRBV10-3 CAISVGQGSTEAFF
TRBJ2-1 TRBD2 TRBV10-3 CAISEPGLAGAGDNEQFF
TRBJ2-2 - TRBV4-2 CASSQSSKPHTGELFF
TRBJ1-1 TRBD1 TRBV7-8 CASSWEDRGPLNTEAFF
TRBJ2-1 - TRBV6-5 CASSYSVGEAYNEQFF
TRBJ2-1 - TRBV7-9 CASSPKTQYNGQFF
TRBJ1-2 TRBD1 TRBV19 CASSISGTANANYGYTF
TRBJ2-7 TRBD2 TRBV10-3 CAISDYPRVSGSTYEQYF
TRBJ1-6 - TRBV19 CASSMSFAGAGRNSPLHF